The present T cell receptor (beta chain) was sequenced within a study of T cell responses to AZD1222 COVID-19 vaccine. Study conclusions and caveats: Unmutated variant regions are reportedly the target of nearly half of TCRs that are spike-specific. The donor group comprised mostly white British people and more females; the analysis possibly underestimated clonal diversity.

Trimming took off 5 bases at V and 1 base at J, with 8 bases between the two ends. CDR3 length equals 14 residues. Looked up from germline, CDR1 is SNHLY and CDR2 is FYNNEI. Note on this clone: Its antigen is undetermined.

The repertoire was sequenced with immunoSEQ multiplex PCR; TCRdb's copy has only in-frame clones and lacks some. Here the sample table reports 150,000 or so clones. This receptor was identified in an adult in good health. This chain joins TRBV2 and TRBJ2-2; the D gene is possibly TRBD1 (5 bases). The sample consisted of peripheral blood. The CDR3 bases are TGTGCCAGCAGTCCCCAGGGGAACACCGGGGAGCTGTTTTTT. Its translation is CASSPQGNTGELFF. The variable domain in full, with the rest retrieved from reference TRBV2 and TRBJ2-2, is EPEVTQTPSHQVTQMGQEVILRCVPISNHLYFYWYRQILGQKVEFLVSFYNNEISEKSEIFDDQFSVERPDGSNFTLKIRSTKLEDSAMYFCASSPQGNTGELFFGEGSRLTVL.